The 29 T cell receptor beta chains below were found in one sample sequenced in a study of T cell changes during pregnancy in multiple sclerosis. Some clones are missing from TCRdb's copy, which holds only in-frame ones; the method was immunoSEQ multiplex PCR. The data show about 56,000 clones, 92% seen once. Sequencing was performed on CD4+ T cells from peripheral blood mononuclear cells, taken in the second trimester of pregnancy. The receptors were gathered from a female donor with multiple sclerosis, enrolled in a pregnancy study.

The chain carries TRBV19 and TRBJ2-7, with D possibly matching TRBD1 (5 bases). Trimming took 3 bases from V and 6 from J, leaving 15 bases between them. Germline values: CDR1 LNHDA, CDR2 SQIVND (reference sequence). The CDR3 length is 14 residues. CDR3 residues: CASSINGQAFEQYF. The CDR3 DNA is TGTGCCAGTAGTATCAATGGACAAGCTTTCGAGCAGTACTTC.

The rearrangement uses TRBV14 and TRBJ1-3; D is uncertain. The CDR3 covers 12 residues. Trimming shortened V by 1 base and J by 4 bases, and 2 bases separated the two germline ends. The germline V gene encodes CDR1 SGHDN and CDR2 FVKESK. The CDR3 region is CASSQVGNTIYF. CDR3 bases: TGTGCCAGCAGCCAAGTAGGAAACACCATATATTTT. Full variable domain (outside the CDR3, taken from reference TRBV14 and TRBJ1-3): EAGVTQFPSHSVIEKGQTVTLRCDPISGHDNLYWYRRVMGKEIKFLLHFVKESKQDESGMPNNRFLAERTGGTYSTLKVQPAELEDSGVYFCASSQVGNTIYFGEGSWLTVV.

The rearrangement links TRBV15 to TRBJ1-2, with 10 positions matching TRBD1. Germline trimming cut 1 base from V and 6 bases from J; bases unmatched to any gene: 8. This CDR3 has 16 residues. Germline values: CDR1 LNHNV, CDR2 YYDKDF (reference sequence). CDR3 residues: CATSRGGQGGRNGYTF. CDR3 in DNA: TGTGCCACCAGCAGAGGCGGACAGGGGGGGCGTAATGGCTACACCTTC.

The sample holds a few counts of this clone. The chain combines TRBV2 with TRBJ2-3, with 11 bases aligning to TRBD1. The CDR3 runs to 15 residues. Germline-derived CDR1 and CDR2 are SNHLY and FYNNEI. After removal of 4 bases from V and 6 bases from J, the junction contained 6 bases not matched to a gene. CDR3 DNA sequence: TGTGCCAGCAGTGCCGGACAGGGGGCATTCGATACGCAGTATTTT. Its protein is CASSAGQGAFDTQYF.

The chain uses TRBV11-3 and TRBJ2-4, with a possible D match to TRBD2 (5 bases). This CDR3 has 14 residues. V lost 5 bases to trimming and J lost 9 bases, with 17 bases between them. Germline loops: CDR1 SGHNT, CDR2 YENEEA. CDR3 protein: CASSLRTGEGIQYF. As DNA, the CDR3 is TGTGCCAGCAGCCTCCGGACCGGTGAGGGCATTCAGTACTTC.

This chain joins TRBV28 and TRBJ1-2; D is possibly TRBD1 (6 bases). The CDR3 sequence is 12 residues long. V was trimmed by 3 bases and J by 6 bases, leaving 8 bases between them. Germline V gene sequence: CDR1 MDHEN, CDR2 SYDVKM. DNA for the CDR3: TGTGCCAGCAGTTTGTACAGGGATGGCTACACCTTC. Translating gives CASSLYRDGYTF.

The chain recombines TRBV19 with TRBJ1-1, with D possibly being TRBD1 (6 bases). V was cut by 5 bases and J by 8 bases, with 15 bases left in between. Germline V gives CDR1 LNHDA, CDR2 SQIVND (reference sequence). This CDR3 comprises 13 residues. The CDR3 region is CASSRNKGGEAFF. The CDR3 DNA reads as TGTGCCAGTAGTCGGAACAAGGGGGGGGAAGCTTTCTTT. Variable domain in full (rest from reference TRBV19 and TRBJ1-1): DGGITQSPKYLFRKEGQNVTLSCEQNLNHDAMYWYRQDPGQGLRLIYYSQIVNDFQKGDIAEGYSVSREKKESFPLTVTSAQKNPTAFYLCASSRNKGGEAFFGQGTRLTVV.

This chain links TRBV5-4 with TRBJ2-1; D remains ambiguous. Per the germline V gene, CDR1 is SGHNT and CDR2 is YYREEE (reference sequence). Trimming took 2 bases from V and 3 from J, leaving 6 bases between them. The CDR3 runs 13 residues. The CDR3 coding sequence is TGTGCCAGCAGCTTCGTCGGCTACAATGAGCAGTTCTTC. The encoded protein is CASSFVGYNEQFF.

The rearrangement links TRBV7-6 to TRBJ2-1, with D perhaps TRBD2 (5 bases). V lost 5 bases, J lost 6 bases, and 26 bases lay in between. This CDR3 region has 18 residues. Germline CDR1 reads SGHVS; CDR2 reads FNYEAQ. The CDR3 DNA sequence: TGTGCCAGCAGCCCGGGAATCCCAAGCCGCTATTCCCTCAATGAGCAGTTCTTC. This sequence encodes CASSPGIPSRYSLNEQFF. Full variable domain (missing parts from reference TRBV7-6 and TRBJ2-1): GAGVSQSPRYKVTKRGQDVALRCDPISGHVSLYWYRQALGQGPEFLTYFNYEAQQDKSGLPNDRFSAERPEGSISTLTIQRTEQRDSAMYRCASSPGIPSRYSLNEQFFGPGTRLTVL.

This rearrangement joins TRBV5-1 to TRBJ2-3, with TRBD2 matching over 8 bases. The CDR3 is made up of 15 amino acids. J was trimmed by 4 bases and V by 2 bases; bases with no gene match: 6. Per the germline V gene, CDR1 is SGHRS and CDR2 is YFSETQ. CDR3: CASSFSGTGADTQYF. The CDR3 DNA reads as TGCGCCAGCAGCTTTAGCGGGACCGGGGCAGATACGCAGTATTTT. Combining the CDR3 with reference TRBV5-1 and TRBJ2-3 gives the whole variable domain KAGVTQTPRYLIKTRGQQVTLSCSPISGHRSVSWYQQTPGQGLQFLFEYFSETQRNKGNFPGRFSGRQFSNSRSEMNVSTLELGDSALYLCASSFSGTGADTQYFGPGTRLTVL.

The gene calls are TRBV11-3 and TRBJ2-1; perhaps TRBD2 as D (5 bases). The CDR3 spans 15 residues. From germline, CDR1 is SGHNT and CDR2 YENEEA. Trimming cost V 5 bases and J 3 bases, with 14 bases left between them. In DNA, the CDR3 is TGTGCCAGCAGCCCCTCTACCGGAGGCTACAATGAGCAGTTCTTC. Translation: CASSPSTGGYNEQFF.

This clone has only one observation. This chain links TRBV9 with TRBJ2-5; TRBD1 aligns across 9 bases. CDR1 is SGDLS, CDR2 YYNGEE, per germline. Unmatched junction bases numbered 15, after V lost 4 bases and J lost 5 bases. There are 17 residues in the CDR3. This chain's CDR3 is CASSTRDDRDRDETQYF. CDR3 DNA: TGTGCCAGCAGCACCCGGGATGACCGGGACAGGGACGAGACCCAGTACTTC.

This clone was counted a single time. In nucleotides, the CDR3 is TGTGCCAGCACCCTCGCACAGGGAGGGAATTCACCCCTCCACTTT. Its protein is CASTLAQGGNSPLHF. This rearrangement joins TRBV27 to TRBJ1-6; possibly TRBD1 for D (6 bases). CDR3 size: 15 residues. V lost 7 bases to trimming and J lost 7 bases, with 17 bases between them. Germline V gives CDR1 MNHEY, CDR2 SMNVEV (reference sequence).

The chain joins TRBV6-6 to TRBJ2-7; D not resolved. In germline, CDR1 is MNHNY, CDR2 SVGAGI (reference sequence). The CDR3 totals 13 residues. The V gene lost 6 bases and the J gene lost 0 bases, with 9 bases spanning the gap. The CDR3 DNA reads TGTGCCAGCAGCGACATGAGCTCCTACGAGCAGTACTTC. This sequence encodes CASSDMSSYEQYF.

The V gene is TRBV27, the J gene TRBJ1-3; 9 nucleotides line up with TRBD1. With 5 bases clipped from V and 4 bases from J, the junction kept 9 bases outside the gene matches. CDR3 size: 16 residues. CDR1 is MNHEY and CDR2 is SMNVEV in the germline V gene (reference sequence). The CDR3 reads CASSSRSGTGGNTIYF. CDR3 DNA sequence: TGTGCCAGCAGTAGTAGATCCGGGACAGGGGGAAACACCATATATTTT.

The J gene is TRBJ1-1, the V gene TRBV5-1; D is ambiguous. The ends were cut back, 0 bases at V and 7 bases at J, with 7 bases in the middle. Germline V gene lookup returns CDR1 SGHRS and CDR2 YFSETQ. CDR3 length: 12 amino acids. CDR3 coding DNA: TGCGCCAGCAGCTTGGATAGAAATGAAGCTTTCTTT. This gives the protein CASSLDRNEAFF.

In nucleotides, the CDR3 is TGCGCCAGCAGCCAAGCTCACGCGGCAGCGGGAGGCTCCTACGAGCAGTACTTC. It specifies CASSQAHAAAGGSYEQYF. The rearrangement joins TRBV4-1 to TRBJ2-5; 9 bases line up with TRBD2. The DNA matches TRBJ2-7 better at its end, which makes the J call doubtful. Germline V lookup: CDR1 MGHRA, CDR2 YSYEKL. The CDR3 extends over 18 amino acids.

DNA of the CDR3: TGTGCCAGTAGTACCGGACAGGGGGGATATAGCAATCAGCCCCAGCATTTT. Translation gives CASSTGQGGYSNQPQHF. This chain links TRBV19 with TRBJ1-5; 10 bases map to TRBD1. V gave up 4 bases and J gave up 0 bases; unmatched junction bases: 6. This CDR3 contains 17 residues. Germline values: CDR1 LNHDA, CDR2 SQIVND (reference sequence).

With regard to this clone: A read error is possible here, since a much larger clone lies one base away. The gene calls are TRBV5-4 and TRBJ2-5, with D tentatively TRBD2 (6 bases). The CDR3 sequence is 16 residues long. The V end lost 2 bases, the J end lost 0 bases, and 14 bases lay between the germline ends. Germline loops: CDR1 SGHNT, CDR2 YYREEE (reference sequence). This CDR3 reads CASSFQRRANQETQYF. CDR3 in DNA: TGTGCCAGCAGCTTCCAGCGGAGGGCTAACCAAGAGACCCAGTACTTC.

The chain uses TRBV7-2 and TRBJ2-3, with TRBD2 identical over 7 bases. The CDR3 consists of 17 residues. Looked up from germline, CDR1 is SGHTA and CDR2 is FQGNSA. V shed 1 base and J 5 bases; nucleotides not matched to a gene: 12. CDR3 loop: CASSLEIGGGEQDTQYF. CDR3 DNA sequence: TGTGCCAGCAGCTTAGAGATAGGCGGGGGAGAGCAAGATACGCAGTATTTT.

The rearrangement joins TRBV6-1 to TRBJ2-3; a possible D gene is TRBD1 (6 bases). The CDR3 extends over 15 amino acids. Per the germline V gene, CDR1 is MNHNS and CDR2 is SASEGT. Trimming pared 2 bases from V and 6 bases from J, leaving 15 bases between. The CDR3, as DNA: TGTGCCAGCAGTGAAACATTACAGGGCGGCGATACGCAGTATTTT. Protein product: CASSETLQGGDTQYF.

The rearrangement links TRBV5-1 to TRBJ1-4, with TRBD1 matching 7 bases. The CDR3 runs 14 residues. Looked up from germline, CDR1 is SGHRS and CDR2 is YFSETQ. The junction had 5 bases not matched to a gene; V was cut back by 3 bases and J by 6 bases. The CDR3 reads CASSYAGGDEKLFF. The CDR3 DNA follows: TGCGCCAGCAGCTACGCAGGGGGTGATGAAAAACTGTTTTTT. Full variable domain (rest looked up from reference TRBV5-1 and TRBJ1-4): KAGVTQTPRYLIKTRGQQVTLSCSPISGHRSVSWYQQTPGQGLQFLFEYFSETQRNKGNFPGRFSGRQFSNSRSEMNVSTLELGDSALYLCASSYAGGDEKLFFGSGTQLSVL.

The rearrangement uses TRBV18 and TRBJ1-1, with D perhaps TRBD1 (5 bases). Trimming stripped 2 bases from V and 4 bases from J, with 11 bases between. The germline V gene has CDR1 KGHSH and CDR2 LQKENI. The length of the CDR3 is 14 residues. The DNA of the CDR3 is TGTGCCAGCTCACCAGGGGGGTTGGTCACTGAAGCTTTCTTT. Protein product: CASSPGGLVTEAFF.

This chain connects TRBV6-1 to TRBJ2-7; weak D call: TRBD1 (5 bases). Looked up from germline, CDR1 is MNHNS and CDR2 is SASEGT. Trimming left V 8 bases short and J 4 bases short, with 15 bases between. The CDR3 runs to 13 residues. CDR3 nucleotide sequence: TGTGCCAGCGGGCGACAGAGTTCTTACGAGCAGTACTTC. Amino acids: CASGRQSSYEQYF.

The gene calls are TRBV5-4 and TRBJ2-3; D is perhaps TRBD2 (5 bases). The V end was cut by 0 bases, the J end by 5 bases, with 10 bases between. This CDR3 is 14 amino acids long. Germline V gives CDR1 SGHNT, CDR2 YYREEE (reference sequence). The CDR3, as DNA: TGTGCCAGCAGCTTGGTGTCGGAGGTAGATACGCAGTATTTT. It yields the protein CASSLVSEVDTQYF.

The CDR3 sequence is CASSQDNQDYNEQFF. The CDR3 coding sequence is TGCGCCAGCAGCCAAGATAACCAGGACTACAATGAGCAGTTCTTC. J is TRBJ2-1 and V is TRBV4-1; D is unresolved. Trimming stripped 0 bases from V and 3 bases from J, with 9 bases between. This CDR3 comprises 15 residues. Germline CDR1 and CDR2: MGHRA and YSYEKL.

The V and J genes are TRBV2 and TRBJ1-4; 7 positions match TRBD1. There are 15 residues in the CDR3. Losses at the gene ends were 9 bases for V and 0 bases for J; bases not matched to a gene: 7. CDR1 is SNHLY and CDR2 is FYNNEI in the germline V gene. In nucleotides, the CDR3 is TGTGCCAGGGGGACAGCCGGATCAACTAATGAAAAACTGTTTTTT. This translates into CARGTAGSTNEKLFF.

The chain is built from TRBV5-1 and TRBJ1-6; D is perhaps TRBD1 (6 bases). The V end lost 4 bases, the J end lost 7 bases, and 15 bases lay between the germline ends. Per germline, CDR1 SGHRS and CDR2 YFSETQ. This CDR3 region has 15 residues. CDR3 sequence (DNA): TGCGCCAGCAGCCCGTGGGGCCAGGGGAATTCACCCCTCCACTTT. It specifies CASSPWGQGNSPLHF. Combining the CDR3 with reference TRBV5-1 and TRBJ1-6 gives the whole variable domain KAGVTQTPRYLIKTRGQQVTLSCSPISGHRSVSWYQQTPGQGLQFLFEYFSETQRNKGNFPGRFSGRQFSNSRSEMNVSTLELGDSALYLCASSPWGQGNSPLHFGNGTRLTVT.

The V and J genes are TRBV28 and TRBJ2-3; weak D call: TRBD2 (5 bases). Germline loops: CDR1 MDHEN, CDR2 SYDVKM. Trimming pared 7 bases from V and 0 bases from J, leaving 8 bases between. The CDR3 is made up of 13 amino acids. The CDR3 loop is CASNQRSTDTQYF. The CDR3 DNA reads TGTGCCAGCAATCAGCGGAGCACAGATACGCAGTATTTT.